A single sample gave rise to the 15 T cell receptor beta chains below, sequenced in a study of T-cell reconstitution after alpha-beta-depleted transplantation in children. The TCRbeta library incorporated unique molecular identifiers. Using its own MiXCR run on the PCR reads, TCRdb lists one record per CDR3 protein. The sample records approximately 640,000 distinct CDR3 sequences, roughly 15% being singletons. The sample here was PBMCs from the stem cell graft donor, taken from the stem cell graft. Every receptor here comes from a human donor who donated a stem cell graft to a child with acute myeloid leukemia.

This clonotype showed up many times. The chain carries TRBV12-3 or TRBV12-4 and TRBJ2-5; D is unclear. CDR3 length equals 13 residues. Trimming stripped 6 bases from V and 4 bases from J, with 12 bases between. CDR3 nucleotides: TGTGCCAGCAGCCTAGTTTGGGGAGAGACCCAGTACTTC. Its translation: CASSLVWGETQYF.

V gene TRBV5-1 combines with J gene TRBJ2-5; 7 nucleotides line up with TRBD1. After removal of 3 bases from V and 3 bases from J, the junction contained 8 bases not matched to a gene. Per the germline V gene, CDR1 is SGHRS and CDR2 is YFSETQ. The length of the CDR3 is 15 residues. Here the CDR3 reads CASSSPTGAEETQYF. The DNA for the CDR3 is TGCGCCAGCAGCTCGCCTACAGGGGCGGAAGAGACCCAGTACTTC.

This clonotype was observed a few times. CDR3 in DNA: TGCGCCAGCAGCGAGGGGGGACAGTTCAATCAGCCCCAGCATTTT. Its protein is CASSEGGQFNQPQHF. The chain combines TRBV5-1 with TRBJ1-5, with TRBD1 identical over 7 bases. Losses at the gene ends were 4 bases for V and 3 bases for J; bases not matched to a gene: 7. The CDR3 consists of 15 residues. Germline V gene lookup returns CDR1 SGHRS and CDR2 YFSETQ.

This clonotype appeared many times. The V gene is TRBV7-2, the J gene TRBJ2-7, with D perhaps assigned TRBD1 or TRBD2 (5 bases each). The CDR3 has 14 amino acids. V was shortened by 5 bases and J by 3 bases, with 14 bases between the two germline ends. CDR1 and CDR2 (germline): SGHTA, FQGNSA. The CDR3 DNA sequence: TGTGCCAGCAGCCTCGGGACCACCGGCTACGAGCAGTACTTC. Protein sequence: CASSLGTTGYEQYF.

This clonotype was observed many times. The chain links TRBV4-2 to TRBJ1-5; a possible D gene is TRBD1 (5 bases). The CDR3 has 16 residues. V was cut by 1 base and J by 6 bases, with 16 bases left in between. Germline CDR1 and CDR2: LGHNA and YNFKEQ. CDR3: CASSQVGAGVSQPQHF. The CDR3 DNA is TGTGCCAGCAGCCAAGTAGGGGCGGGGGTTAGTCAGCCCCAGCATTTT.

At least ten counts were recorded for this clonotype. The chain recombines TRBV29-1 with TRBJ2-7; the D gene could be TRBD1 or TRBD2 (5 bases each). Germline V CDR1 and CDR2: SQVTM, ANQGSEA. V lost 2 bases to trimming and J lost 5 bases, with 13 bases between them. The CDR3 loop spans 13 amino acids. The CDR3 region is CSVERGGSDEQYF. CDR3 nucleotide sequence: TGCAGCGTTGAAAGGGGCGGGTCCGACGAGCAGTACTTC.

J is TRBJ2-7 and V is TRBV28, with D perhaps being TRBD1 or TRBD2 (5 bases each). Trimming removed 5 bases from V and 3 bases from J, with 11 bases in between. The CDR3 has 13 residues. Germline V gives CDR1 MDHEN, CDR2 SYDVKM. The CDR3, as DNA: TGTGCCAGCAGTCCGGGACCAGACTACGAGCAGTACGTC. Translated: CASSPGPDYEQYV.

This clonotype was detected many times. J is TRBJ2-1 and V is TRBV20-1, with TRBD1 identical over 9 bases. Trimming took 4 bases from V and 4 from J; bases not matched to a gene: 2. CDR1 and CDR2 from the germline V gene are DFQATT and SNEGSKA (reference sequence). The CDR3 spans 13 residues. CDR3 region: CSATGTGYNEQFF. The CDR3 DNA follows: TGCAGTGCTACCGGGACAGGGTACAATGAGCAGTTCTTC.

In its sample, this clonotype was seen a few times. The rearrangement uses TRBV7-2 and TRBJ2-7; TRBD1 aligns across 7 bases. Germline-derived CDR1 and CDR2 are SGHTA and FQGNSA. This CDR3 is built from 15 residues. V was pared by 5 bases and J by 2 bases, with 9 bases of the junction left unmatched. CDR3 amino acids: CASSLSGTETYEQYV. In DNA, the CDR3 is TGTGCCAGCAGCCTTTCGGGGACAGAGACCTACGAGCAGTACGTC.

Ten or more counts support this clonotype. CDR3 DNA: TGTGCCACCAGCAGAGATCGTGGGCAGGCCAATGAGCAGTTCTTC. Its protein is CATSRDRGQANEQFF. This chain joins TRBV15 and TRBJ2-1; D remains unclear. CDR3 size: 15 residues. With 0 bases removed from V and 6 bases from J, the gap between germline ends came to 12 bases. Germline CDR1 and CDR2: LNHNV and YYDKDF (reference sequence).

This clonotype appeared many times. The rearrangement joins TRBV20-1 to TRBJ2-7; D may be TRBD1 (5 bases). V was clipped by 4 bases and J by 6 bases, with 16 bases between them. The V gene's germline CDR1 is DFQATT and CDR2 SNEGSKA (reference sequence). The CDR3 loop spans 13 amino acids. The CDR3 DNA is TGCAGTGCTATCCCCGGTCCCAGGGTCGAGCAGTACTTC. Encoded protein: CSAIPGPRVEQYF.

This clonotype showed up many times. The rearrangement joins TRBV5-1 to TRBJ2-1, with 9 bases lining up with TRBD1. The V segment lost 4 bases and the J segment 2 bases; nucleotides outside the gene matches: 4. Germline CDR1 reads SGHRS; CDR2 reads YFSETQ. The CDR3 sequence is 15 residues long. In nucleotides, the CDR3 is TGCGCCAGCAGCACAGGGGGCATCACCTACAATGAGCAGTTCTTC. Amino acids: CASSTGGITYNEQFF.

This clonotype was found many times. The V and J genes are TRBV12-3 or TRBV12-4 and TRBJ2-7, with D possibly matching TRBD2 (6 bases). The CDR3 spans 12 residues. V was cut by 6 bases and J by 5 bases, with 11 bases left in between. CDR3 in amino acids: CASSPGLNEQYF. The CDR3 nucleotides are TGTGCCAGCAGCCCGGGACTGAACGAGCAGTACTTC.

This clonotype was found a few times. The rearrangement joins TRBV10-3 to TRBJ2-1; 7 bases match TRBD1. J lost 2 bases, V lost 3 bases, and 7 bases had no gene match. The CDR3 length is 16 residues. CDR1 is ENHRY and CDR2 is SYGVKD in the germline V gene. As DNA, the CDR3 is TGTGCCATCAGTGACTCGACAGGGATCGCCTACAATGAGCAGTTCTTC. This gives the protein CAISDSTGIAYNEQFF.

The gene calls are TRBV5-1 and TRBJ2-1; 16 nucleotides agree with TRBD2. This CDR3 has 17 amino acids. V shed 5 bases and J 5 bases; nucleotides not matched to a gene: 7. The germline V gene encodes CDR1 SGHRS and CDR2 YFSETQ. As DNA, the CDR3 is TGCGCCAGCAGGGCCGGGACTAGCGGGGGGGACCACAATGAGCAGTTCTTC. Its protein product is CASRAGTSGGDHNEQFF.